The present TCR beta chain was sequenced within a study of long-term antiretroviral therapy in people with HIV. Study-level results: Among HIV repertoires, CDR3 length ranges were narrower than those of controls. All blood samples came from the years 2004 to 2017, possibly under older ART regimens. No data were available on ART adherence, viral resistance or therapy changes.

A v3.0 immunoSEQ assay was performed at survey level. What sequencing targeted per sample was about 35,000-50,000 T-cell genomes. Assay used: immunoSEQ multiplex PCR; TCRdb lists only in-frame clones, some missing. The data contain about 19,000 clones, around 86% of them singletons. V lost 7 bases, J lost 1 base, and 13 bases lay in between. The CDR3 totals 14 residues. Looked up from germline, CDR1 is SEHNR and CDR2 is FQNEAQ (reference sequence). Points on this clone: Its matching antigen is unknown.

V usage is TRBV7-9 and J usage is TRBJ1-1, with a weak D call TRBD1 (5 bases). The specimen was unsorted PBMCs, collected 0.5 years after starting antiretroviral therapy. The source is a man between 35 and 55 years old with HIV. As DNA, the CDR3 is TGTGCCAGCACCCCTGGGGGATCGAACACTGAAGCTTTCTTT. It yields the protein CASTPGGSNTEAFF.